This entry lists 19 T cell receptor beta chains sequenced from one sample in a study of blood T cell repertoires in COVID-19 (dated by TCRdb to 2019 to 2021). Receptors were amplified or captured by the immunoSEQ multiplex PCR assay. As stored in TCRdb, this immuneACCESS dataset retains in-frame rearrangements with V and J assigned. A fraction of the clones does not appear; measured against another copy, unresolved V genes explain less than half of the discrepancy, and the remainder lacks a known reason. In all, the sample holds about 180,000 clones, and more than 70% of those were seen once. The ten largest clones capture under 8% of the sample. The sample was PBMCs or T cells enriched from blood (not recorded which). The source is a man aged 35 to 55 who had recovered from COVID-19.

The chain combines TRBV5-1 with TRBJ1-3; tentative D call: TRBD1 (5 bases). This CDR3 region has 15 residues. The germline V gene has CDR1 SGHRS and CDR2 YFSETQ. V lost 5 bases and J 4 bases, leaving 16 bases between the germline ends. Here the CDR3 reads CASSQTSGRGNTIYF. CDR3 in DNA: TGCGCCAGCAGTCAGACATCAGGGCGCGGAAACACCATATATTTT.

This clone was observed once. The genes are TRBV7-8 and TRBJ1-6; no reliable D call. The V and J ends lost 5 bases and 7 bases respectively, with 9 bases between them. This CDR3 comprises 13 residues. CDR1 and CDR2 (germline): SGHVS, FQNEAQ. The CDR3 spells CASSREWNSPLHF. The CDR3 DNA sequence: TGTGCCAGCAGCCGGGAGTGGAATTCACCCCTCCACTTT.

This sequence joins TRBV29-1 and TRBJ2-3; 9 bases line up with TRBD1. The CDR3 runs 15 residues. The trim removed 2 bases at V and 2 bases at J, leaving 5 bases unmatched. Germline V CDR1 and CDR2: SQVTM, ANQGSEA. CDR3 region: CSVESGQGFTDTQYF. The CDR3 DNA reads as TGCAGCGTTGAAAGCGGACAGGGGTTCACAGATACGCAGTATTTT.

CDR3 DNA sequence: TGTGCCAGCCACGCAGCCGGGAACGAGGAGGACGAGCAGTACTTC. Encoded protein: CASHAAGNEEDEQYF. The genes are TRBV28 and TRBJ2-7; maybe TRBD2 (5 bases). The CDR3 covers 15 residues. The germline gives CDR1 MDHEN, CDR2 SYDVKM. The V and J ends lost 8 bases and 5 bases respectively, with 22 bases between them.

The table lists this clone with a few counts. This chain links TRBV19 with TRBJ2-1, with D possibly being TRBD2 (5 bases). Germline V lookup: CDR1 LNHDA, CDR2 SQIVND (reference sequence). Trimming removed 9 bases from V and 4 bases from J, with 16 bases in between. The CDR3 loop spans 14 amino acids. Here the CDR3 DNA reads TGTGCCAGCGACCGGGGTATCGGATACAATGAGCAGTTCTTC. This codes for CASDRGIGYNEQFF.

The rearrangement joins TRBV7-6 to TRBJ2-7; tentative D call: TRBD1 (5 bases). Germline assignment: CDR1 SGHVS and CDR2 FNYEAQ. V was pared by 5 bases and J by 3 bases, with 17 bases between. This CDR3 has 15 residues. The CDR3 is CASSKGWAGIYEQYF. DNA of the CDR3: TGTGCCAGCAGCAAAGGGTGGGCAGGGATCTACGAGCAGTACTTC.

This chain links TRBV30 with TRBJ2-7; D might be TRBD2 (6 bases). The length of the CDR3 is 11 residues. Germline values: CDR1 GTSNPN, CDR2 SVGIG (reference sequence). The V gene lost 5 bases and the J gene lost 6 bases, with 11 bases spanning the gap. CDR3 sequence: CAWDQGGEQYF. CDR3 in DNA: TGTGCCTGGGACCAGGGAGGCGAGCAGTACTTC.

The rearrangement uses TRBV4-1 and TRBJ1-2; TRBD1 matches 8 bases. Looked up from germline, CDR1 is MGHRA and CDR2 is YSYEKL. The CDR3 covers 12 residues. V gave up 6 bases and J gave up 8 bases; unmatched junction bases: 5. This CDR3 is CASSGQGGGYTF. The CDR3 bases are TGCGCCAGCAGTGGACAGGGCGGGGGCTACACCTTC.

This chain links TRBV19 with TRBJ1-2, with 10 bases identical to TRBD1. This CDR3 has 14 residues. The V gene end was trimmed by 5 bases and the J gene end by 5 bases; junction bases not matched to a gene: 5. The germline CDR1 and CDR2 sequences are LNHDA and SQIVND (reference sequence). CDR3 nucleotide sequence: TGTGCCAGTAGTCCCGGGACAGGGGTGTATGGCTACACCTTC. Translated: CASSPGTGVYGYTF.

This clone was seen once. This rearrangement joins TRBV19 to TRBJ1-3; unclear D gene. V gave up 3 bases and J gave up 5 bases, with 11 bases separating them. The CDR3 runs 14 residues. Looked up from germline, CDR1 is LNHDA and CDR2 is SQIVND (reference sequence). In nucleotides, the CDR3 is TGTGCCAGTAGTATTAATCTCGAGCGAAACACCATATATTTT. Encoded protein: CASSINLERNTIYF.

CDR3 sequence: CASSPTSGRGEQYF. CDR3 bases: TGTGCCAGCAGCCCGACTAGCGGGAGGGGCGAGCAGTACTTC. V and J are TRBV9 and TRBJ2-7; 14 bases match TRBD2. The CDR3 runs to 14 residues. V trimming: 4 bases; J trimming: 6 bases; junction bases outside the gene matches: 3. CDR1 and CDR2 (germline): SGDLS, YYNGEE.

J is TRBJ2-7 and V is TRBV5-1; TRBD1 might be the D (6 bases). Trimming pared 0 bases from V and 2 bases from J, leaving 12 bases between. Germline V gene data show CDR1 as SGHRS and CDR2 as YFSETQ. The CDR3 is 15 residues long. The CDR3 spells CASSLVTGSPYEQYF. The CDR3 DNA follows: TGCGCCAGCAGCTTGGTAACAGGGTCCCCCTACGAGCAGTACTTC.

The V gene is TRBV11-3, the J gene TRBJ1-6, with D possibly matching TRBD1 (6 bases). Germline assignment: CDR1 SGHNT and CDR2 YENEEA. The CDR3 length is 14 residues. Trimming took 3 bases from V and 9 from J, leaving 12 bases between them. The CDR3 nucleotides read TGTGCCAGCAGCTTTGACAGGTCTCTTTCACCCCTCCACTTT. Translated: CASSFDRSLSPLHF.

The count of this clone is one. The DNA for the CDR3 is TGTGCCAGCAGTCCCGCCTGGACTAGCGGGTATACGCAGTATTTT. Translated, it gives CASSPAWTSGYTQYF. This rearrangement joins TRBV27 to TRBJ2-3; 11 nucleotides align to TRBD2. There are 15 residues in the CDR3. Germline V lookup: CDR1 MNHEY, CDR2 SMNVEV (reference sequence). V lost 5 bases, J lost 7 bases, and 8 bases stayed unmatched.

CDR3 nucleotide sequence: TGTGCCAGCAGCTCAAACATAGCGGGAGTAGCGTTCTTC. Translating gives CASSSNIAGVAFF. This rearrangement joins TRBV3-1 (or the pseudogene TRBV3-2) to TRBJ2-1; 9 bases are a match to TRBD2. The CDR3 spans 13 residues. Trimming at V came to 5 bases and at J to 15 bases, leaving 11 bases not matched to a gene. Germline V lookup: CDR1 LGHDT, CDR2 YNNKEL (reference sequence).

This clone counts as medium-sized. The chain is built from TRBV19 and TRBJ2-5, with D possibly TRBD2 on 6 matching bases. Deletions cut 6 bases from V and 5 bases from J, with 19 bases between. The CDR3 has 15 amino acids. The V gene's germline CDR1 is LNHDA and CDR2 SQIVND (reference sequence). The CDR3 region is CASRSSEDFRETQYF. As DNA, the CDR3 is TGTGCCAGTAGGTCTAGCGAGGATTTTCGGGAGACCCAGTACTTC.

The V and J genes are TRBV30 and TRBJ1-3; 7 bases are shared with TRBD1. Germline CDR1 GTSNPN, CDR2 SVGIG (reference sequence). The CDR3 runs to 14 residues. J was trimmed by 4 bases and V by 1 base; bases with no gene match: 4. The CDR3: CAWSGGTAGNTIYF. The CDR3 coding sequence is TGTGCCTGGAGTGGAGGGACAGCCGGAAACACCATATATTTT.

This rearrangement joins TRBV12-3 or TRBV12-4 to TRBJ1-1; a weak D match, TRBD1 (5 bases). The germline V and J ends were trimmed by 6 bases and 5 bases, with 13 bases remaining between them. The CDR3 is 13 amino acids. CDR3: CASRAGGRTEAFF. CDR3 coding DNA: TGTGCCAGCAGGGCGGGGGGGAGGACTGAAGCTTTCTTT.

V and J are TRBV27 and TRBJ1-4, with D possibly being TRBD1 (5 bases). This CDR3 contains 14 residues. V lost 8 bases, J lost 4 bases, and 14 bases lay in between. Germline V lookup: CDR1 MNHEY, CDR2 SMNVEV (reference sequence). The CDR3: CASAQGLYNEKLFF. The DNA of the CDR3 is TGTGCCAGCGCCCAGGGACTGTATAATGAAAAACTGTTTTTT.